The next 30 T cell receptor beta chains were all read from a single sample in a study of blood T cell repertoires in COVID-19 (dated by TCRdb to the early 2020s). Libraries came from the immunoSEQ multiplex PCR assay. TCRdb mirrors the immuneACCESS table, restricted to in-frame sequences. Some clones are absent from its copies; in checked studies, under half trace to an unresolved V gene, and the reason for the others is unknown. A total of tens of thousands of clones appear in this sample, nearly 90% of them only once. Around 4.2% of the sample lies in the top ten. The sequenced sample consisted of peripheral blood. The source is a man aged 65-85 years with acute or convalescent COVID-19.

The V call is TRBV19, the J call TRBJ1-5, with D perhaps matching TRBD1 (6 bases). This CDR3 comprises 12 residues. Germline lookup yields CDR1 LNHDA and CDR2 SQIVND (reference sequence). Trimming stripped 6 bases from V and 11 bases from J, with 14 bases between. The CDR3 loop reads CASRDGGRAQHF. The CDR3 bases are TGTGCCAGTAGAGATGGGGGCCGAGCCCAGCATTTT.

The rearrangement uses TRBV19 and TRBJ1-5; D is ambiguous. This CDR3 has 14 amino acids. Per germline, CDR1 LNHDA and CDR2 SQIVND (reference sequence). V lost 0 bases, J lost 8 bases, and 11 bases lay in between. The CDR3 coding sequence is TGTGCCAGTAGTATAGAAGGAGTCCGAAAGCCCCAGCATTTT. It yields the protein CASSIEGVRKPQHF.

This sequence joins TRBV14 and TRBJ1-2; maybe TRBD1 (6 bases). The CDR3 contains 13 residues. Germline V lookup: CDR1 SGHDN, CDR2 FVKESK. Trimming removed 3 bases from V and 7 bases from J, with 12 bases in between. DNA of the CDR3: TGTGCCAGCAGCCACGGGGGGCTCGGTGGCTACACCTTC. The encoded protein is CASSHGGLGGYTF.

The CDR3 nucleotides are TGTGCCAGCAGTCCTCCGGGACTAGTAACCTACAATGAGCAGTTCTTC. It is translated as CASSPPGLVTYNEQFF. The chain employs TRBV28 and TRBJ2-1, with 8 bases lining up with TRBD2. The germline V gene encodes CDR1 MDHEN and CDR2 SYDVKM. The CDR3 consists of 16 residues. The trim removed 5 bases at V and 2 bases at J, leaving 8 bases unmatched.

The CDR3 bases are TGTGCCAGCAGCTTTTGGGGCCACGCTGGAAACACCATATATTTT. It translates to CASSFWGHAGNTIYF. The chain uses TRBV13 and TRBJ1-3, with a possible D match to TRBD1 (5 bases). With 3 bases removed from V and 2 bases from J, the gap between germline ends came to 11 bases. Germline CDR1 reads PRHDT; CDR2 reads FYEKMQ (reference sequence). The CDR3 spans 15 residues.

Points on this clone: One end of the junction does not line up with germline, which may come from a read error. In the same sample, other DNA sequences code for this CDR3. The chain employs TRBV20-1 and TRBJ2-3; D possibly corresponds to TRBD2 (6 bases). The CDR3 runs to 15 residues. Germline V gives CDR1 DFQATT, CDR2 SNEGSKA (reference sequence). The CDR3 here is CSASLRGTAYDTQYF. DNA for the CDR3: TGCAGCGCTAGTTTACGTGGGACTGCCTACGATACGCAGTATTTT.

This chain connects TRBV7-9 to TRBJ2-3; 10 nucleotides agree with TRBD2. This CDR3 contains 14 residues. Germline V gene sequence: CDR1 SEHNR, CDR2 FQNEAQ (reference sequence). With 3 bases clipped from V and 6 bases from J, the junction kept 3 bases outside the gene matches. CDR3 nucleotide sequence: TGTGCCAGCAGCTTCGGGACTAGCGTTGATACGCAGTATTTT. Its translation: CASSFGTSVDTQYF.

The chain joins TRBV19 to TRBJ1-6; the match to TRBD1 covers 8 bases. CDR3 length equals 13 residues. The ends lost 6 bases at V and 10 bases at J; junction bases unmatched: 5. Germline CDR1 LNHDA, CDR2 SQIVND (reference sequence). CDR3 amino acids: CASRDRAGSPLHF. In DNA form, the CDR3 reads TGTGCCAGTAGGGACAGGGCGGGATCACCCCTCCACTTT.

The chain recombines TRBV7-9 with TRBJ1-2, with TRBD1 identical over 9 bases. V shed 5 bases and J 2 bases; nucleotides not matched to a gene: 6. CDR1 is SEHNR and CDR2 is FQNEAQ in the germline V gene (reference sequence). The CDR3 covers 15 residues. CDR3 in DNA: TGTGCCAGCAGCCTCGTCGGGACAGGGAACTATGGCTACACCTTC. Translating gives CASSLVGTGNYGYTF.

The sample holds one count of this clone. The chain recombines TRBV10-3 with TRBJ1-1; D is unclear. V lost 0 bases and J 0 bases, leaving 8 bases between the germline ends. CDR3 size: 15 residues. Germline loops: CDR1 ENHRY, CDR2 SYGVKD. This CDR3 is CAISESGALNTEAFF. DNA for the CDR3: TGTGCCATCAGTGAGTCAGGAGCATTGAACACTGAAGCTTTCTTT.

The V gene is TRBV15, the J gene TRBJ1-2; the match to TRBD1 covers 7 bases. CDR1 and CDR2 (germline): LNHNV, YYDKDF (reference sequence). The CDR3 covers 14 residues. The J segment lost 3 bases and the V segment lost 0 bases, leaving 1 base of the junction unmatched. CDR3 protein: CATSRDQGDYGYTF. CDR3 DNA: TGTGCCACCAGCAGAGATCAGGGGGACTATGGCTACACCTTC.

The chain has TRBV28 and TRBJ1-2; 9 bases are a match to TRBD1. Germline V CDR1 and CDR2: MDHEN, SYDVKM. The CDR3 sequence is 15 residues long. The junction had 11 bases not matched to a gene; V was cut back by 8 bases and J by 4 bases. For the CDR3, the DNA is TGTGCCAGCTTAGACTCCGGGACAGGGCTCTATGGCTACACCTTC. Encoded protein: CASLDSGTGLYGYTF.

This chain links TRBV5-4 with TRBJ2-7, with 9 bases matching TRBD1. The CDR3 totals 15 residues. V shed 0 bases and J 6 bases; nucleotides not matched to a gene: 7. Germline V CDR1 and CDR2: SGHNT, YYREEE (reference sequence). In DNA form, the CDR3 reads TGTGCCAGCAGCTTGGCCTTGGGACAGGGCCGCGAGCAGTACTTC. It encodes CASSLALGQGREQYF. Using reference TRBV5-4 and TRBJ2-7 for the parts outside the CDR3, the full variable domain is ETGVTQSPTHLIKTRGQQVTLRCSSQSGHNTVSWYQQALGQGPQFIFQYYREEENGRGNFPPRFSGLQFPNYSSELNVNALELDDSALYLCASSLALGQGREQYFGPGTRLTVT.

This CDR3 reads CATSRTQAASGNTIYF. The CDR3 DNA sequence: TGTGCCACCAGCAGAACACAGGCTGCCTCTGGAAACACCATATATTTT. The rearrangement uses TRBV15 and TRBJ1-3; tentatively, D is TRBD1 (5 bases). The CDR3 extends over 16 amino acids. V dropped 2 bases and J dropped 0 bases, with 11 bases sitting between them. CDR1 is LNHNV, CDR2 YYDKDF, per germline (reference sequence).

The genes are TRBV11-3 and TRBJ2-5; TRBD2 might be the D (6 bases). V lost 3 bases and J 5 bases, leaving 10 bases between the germline ends. The CDR3 extends over 13 amino acids. Looked up from germline, CDR1 is SGHNT and CDR2 is YENEEA. The chain's CDR3 is CASSFGGGETQYF. CDR3 sequence (DNA): TGTGCCAGCAGCTTTGGTGGGGGGGAGACCCAGTACTTC.

This clone was seen only once. The chain links TRBV11-3 to TRBJ2-2, with TRBD1 as a possible D gene (5 bases). CDR1 is SGHNT and CDR2 is YENEEA in the germline V gene. V gave up 5 bases and J gave up 5 bases, with 12 bases separating them. The CDR3 has 14 residues. CDR3 region: CASSTIPGTGELFF. The CDR3 DNA reads as TGTGCCAGCAGCACGATACCAGGGACCGGGGAGCTGTTTTTT. The entire variable domain, with the rest obtained from reference TRBV11-3 and TRBJ2-2, is as follows: EAGVVQSPRYKIIEKKQPVAFWCNPISGHNTLYWYLQNLGQGPELLIRYENEEAVDDSQLPKDRFSAERLKGVDSTLKIQPAELGDSAVYLCASSTIPGTGELFFGEGSRLTVL.

The CDR3 DNA sequence: TGTGCCAGCAGTTACCGGTACGGGACAGGGGGGGAAGCTTTCTTT. Residues: CASSYRYGTGGEAFF. The chain combines TRBV6-2 or TRBV6-3 with TRBJ1-1, with 11 bases lining up with TRBD1. Unmatched junction bases numbered 7, after V lost 2 bases and J lost 8 bases. CDR1 and CDR2 (germline): MNHEY, SVGEGT. The CDR3 has 15 residues.

V usage is TRBV3-1 (or the pseudogene TRBV3-2) and J usage is TRBJ1-6; 8 bases line up with TRBD1. Germline-derived CDR1 and CDR2 are LGHDT and YNNKEL (reference sequence). CDR3 length equals 16 residues. Unmatched junction bases numbered 8, after V lost 1 base and J lost 9 bases. CDR3 sequence reads: CASSQGTGRVGSPLHF. As DNA, the CDR3 is TGTGCCAGCAGCCAAGGGACAGGGCGGGTGGGTTCACCCCTCCACTTT.

The chain uses TRBV12-3 or TRBV12-4 and TRBJ1-6; D possibly corresponds to TRBD1 (5 bases). The germline V and J ends were trimmed by 5 bases and 9 bases, with 11 bases remaining between them. The CDR3 sequence is 13 residues long. CDR3 sequence: CASSPGMGSPLHF. The CDR3 DNA is TGTGCCAGCAGTCCAGGGATGGGTTCACCCCTCCACTTT.

The genes are TRBV5-1 and TRBJ2-5; TRBD2 agrees at 9 bases. The CDR3 extends over 16 amino acids. J gave up 0 bases and V 0 bases, and 3 bases lay outside the gene matches. In germline, CDR1 is SGHRS, CDR2 YFSETQ. CDR3 sequence: CASSLVLAGYQETQYF. The CDR3 bases are TGCGCCAGCAGCTTGGTGCTAGCGGGGTACCAAGAGACCCAGTACTTC.

V gene TRBV2 combines with J gene TRBJ2-7; TRBD2 might be the D (6 bases). Germline loops: CDR1 SNHLY, CDR2 FYNNEI. This CDR3 contains 14 residues. Between the trimmed V and J ends, which lost 7 bases and 5 bases, there was a span of 18 bases. CDR3 in amino acids: CASTGRRVGNEQYF. The CDR3 nucleotides are TGTGCCAGCACCGGTCGGAGGGTCGGGAACGAGCAGTACTTC.

CDR3 DNA sequence: TGTGCCAGCACCAACCGTCCGGCAACTAATGAAAAACTGTTTTTT. This translates into CASTNRPATNEKLFF. J is TRBJ1-4 and V is TRBV7-9; D ambiguous. The CDR3 has 15 residues. The V end lost 7 bases, the J end lost 0 bases, and 12 bases lay between the germline ends. Germline assignment: CDR1 SEHNR and CDR2 FQNEAQ (reference sequence).

This chain links TRBV4-1 with TRBJ1-6; TRBD1 matches at 7 bases. Per germline, CDR1 MGHRA and CDR2 YSYEKL. The CDR3 extends over 15 amino acids. J was trimmed by 7 bases and V by 6 bases; bases with no gene match: 9. The DNA for the CDR3 is TGCGCCAGCAGACGACAGGGAGACTTAAATTCACCCCTCCACTTT. Residues: CASRRQGDLNSPLHF.

The chain couples TRBV12-5 to TRBJ1-5, with D unclear. The germline CDR1 and CDR2 sequences are LGHNT and FRNRAP. Trimming took 6 bases from V and 1 from J, leaving 10 bases between them. The length of the CDR3 is 14 residues. In DNA, the CDR3 is TGTGCTAGTGGCGGGGTCTTGAGCAATCAGCCCCAGCATTTT. Translating it yields CASGGVLSNQPQHF.

The V call is TRBV27, the J call TRBJ2-1, with 9 positions matching TRBD2. Germline V gives CDR1 MNHEY, CDR2 SMNVEV (reference sequence). The V gene end was trimmed by 5 bases and the J gene end by 3 bases; junction bases not matched to a gene: 5. The CDR3 is made up of 15 amino acids. The CDR3 DNA reads TGTGCCAGCAGTCCCCTAGCGGGATACTACAATGAGCAGTTCTTC. Its protein product is CASSPLAGYYNEQFF.

The chain links TRBV7-6 to TRBJ2-5; 9 nucleotides match TRBD1. Germline assignment: CDR1 SGHVS and CDR2 FNYEAQ. Trimming cost V 1 base and J 7 bases; bases outside gene matches: 13. This CDR3 contains 17 residues. The CDR3 bases are TGTGCCAGCAGCTTAGTAGGGACAGGGTTCCAAGGTGGGACCCAGTACTTC. Protein product: CASSLVGTGFQGGTQYF.

The chain combines TRBV9 with TRBJ2-2; possible D gene TRBD1, 6 bases. V dropped 3 bases and J dropped 0 bases, with 9 bases sitting between them. Germline V gene data show CDR1 as SGDLS and CDR2 as YYNGEE. CDR3 length: 15 residues. This chain's CDR3 is CASSADSANTGELFF. In DNA, the CDR3 is TGTGCCAGCAGCGCGGACAGTGCGAACACCGGGGAGCTGTTTTTT.

The chain links TRBV27 to TRBJ1-4; 9 nucleotides match TRBD1. The CDR3 sequence is 13 residues long. V lost 6 bases, J lost 11 bases, and 7 bases stayed unmatched. Germline V gene sequence: CDR1 MNHEY, CDR2 SMNVEV (reference sequence). CDR3 DNA: TGTGCCAGCAGCAGGTCCGGACAGGGGAAACTGTTTTTT. It specifies CASSRSGQGKLFF.

The chain combines TRBV4-2 with TRBJ1-3; D is uncertain. V lost 3 bases and J lost 4, with 7 bases in between. The CDR3 runs 13 residues. Germline values: CDR1 LGHNA, CDR2 YNFKEQ. The CDR3 sequence: CASSQVAGNTIYF. CDR3 bases: TGTGCCAGCAGCCAGGTAGCAGGAAACACCATATATTTT.

This clone showed up just a few times. The chain uses TRBV18 and TRBJ1-1; the D gene is possibly TRBD1 (6 bases). The CDR3 is made up of 13 amino acids. Trimming pared 5 bases from V and 5 bases from J, leaving 12 bases between. Germline V gene sequence: CDR1 KGHSH, CDR2 LQKENI. As DNA, the CDR3 is TGTGCCAGCTCAGCCGGGCAGGGGACTGAAGCTTTCTTT. Amino acid sequence: CASSAGQGTEAFF.